This TCR beta chain was obtained from a study of cytomegalovirus exposure and HLA in healthy donors. Study-wide results and limits: It was assumed in the presence/absence analyses that sequencing depth was roughly uniform across donors. Association of approximately 18,000 TCR beta sequences with HLA alleles was found at 0.05 false discovery rate in a later analysis.

The PCR contained 60 Vbeta and 13 Jbeta primers. Sequenced by immunoSEQ multiplex PCR; TCRdb stores in-frame clones only, minus some. The table has over 200,000 clones, 75% to 80% seen once. Trimming took 4 bases from V and 6 from J; bases not matched to a gene: 10. Germline V gene sequence: CDR1 SGHNT, CDR2 YYREEE (reference sequence). CDR3 length: 15 amino acids. Remarks on this clone: Its antigen is unknown.

This clonotype originated in a male donor in good health and CMV-seronegative. The chain is built from TRBV5-4 and TRBJ2-3; 8 nucleotides line up with TRBD2. Sequenced: PBMCs. The CDR3 is CASSAPGLEVDTQYF. CDR3 coding DNA: TGTGCCAGCAGCGCCCCGGGACTAGAGGTGGATACGCAGTATTTT. The whole variable domain, filled in from reference TRBV5-4 and TRBJ2-3, reads ETGVTQSPTHLIKTRGQQVTLRCSSQSGHNTVSWYQQALGQGPQFIFQYYREEENGRGNFPPRFSGLQFPNYSSELNVNALELDDSALYLCASSAPGLEVDTQYFGPGTRLTVL.